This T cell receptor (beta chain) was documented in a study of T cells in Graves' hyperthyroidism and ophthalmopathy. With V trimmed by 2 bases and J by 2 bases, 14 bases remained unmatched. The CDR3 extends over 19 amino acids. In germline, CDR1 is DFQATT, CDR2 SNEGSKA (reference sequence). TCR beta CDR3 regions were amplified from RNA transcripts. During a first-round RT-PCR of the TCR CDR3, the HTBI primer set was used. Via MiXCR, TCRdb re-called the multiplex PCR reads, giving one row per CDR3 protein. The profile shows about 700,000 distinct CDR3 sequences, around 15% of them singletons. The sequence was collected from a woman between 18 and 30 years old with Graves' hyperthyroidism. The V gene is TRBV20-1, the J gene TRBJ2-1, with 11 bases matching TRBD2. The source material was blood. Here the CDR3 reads CSARSLAGGGVTAYNEQFF. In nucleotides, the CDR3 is TGCAGTGCTAGAAGCCTAGCGGGAGGTGGAGTTACCGCCTACAATGAGCAGTTCTTC.